The rows below give T cell receptor beta chains drawn from one sample of a study of shared clonotypes between healthy human individuals. The assay was immunoSEQ multiplex PCR, and TCRdb's table has in-frame clones only and misses some. The sample has 1.4 million or so clones, around 98.5% seen once; the top ten hold around 0.33%. Sequencing input: naive CD4+ T cells sorted from blood. These receptors were taken from a man aged 25 to 40 in good health. Both conserved end residues are part of each CDR3. The D gene is left open where the match is weak. Only part of the rows carry a size: once, few, many, or a class if the clone is expanded.

d_gene: TRBD1; j_gene: TRBJ2-7; abundance: NA; v_gene: TRBV18; CDR3nt: TGTGCCAGCTCACCCGGGACAGACTACGAGCAGTACTTC; CDR3aa: CASSPGTDYEQYF
d_gene: NA; j_gene: TRBJ2-1; abundance: NA; v_gene: TRBV5-1; CDR3nt: TGCGCCAGCAGTTCGGGGGACCTGGGAACCTACAATGAGCAGTTCTTC; CDR3aa: CASSSGDLGTYNEQFF
d_gene: NA; j_gene: TRBJ1-1; abundance: NA; v_gene: TRBV15; CDR3nt: TGTGCCACCAGCTACAAGACTGGGAGCACTGAAGCTTTCTTT; CDR3aa: CATSYKTGSTEAFF
d_gene: NA; j_gene: TRBJ1-3; abundance: NA; v_gene: TRBV27; CDR3nt: TGTGCCAGCAGTTTAAACCAGGGGATTGGAAACACCATATATTTT; CDR3aa: CASSLNQGIGNTIYF
d_gene: NA; j_gene: TRBJ1-5; abundance: NA; v_gene: TRBV5-1; CDR3nt: TGCGCCAGCAGCTTGCTGGCAGGGGATCAGCCCCAGCATTTT; CDR3aa: CASSLLAGDQPQHF
d_gene: NA; j_gene: TRBJ1-2; abundance: NA; v_gene: TRBV6-5; CDR3nt: TGTGCCAGCAGTTACCTAGGCACTAGCTATGGCTACACCTTC; CDR3aa: CASSYLGTSYGYTF
d_gene: TRBD1; j_gene: TRBJ1-4; abundance: once; v_gene: TRBV5-1; CDR3nt: TGCGCCAGCAGCTTGGCATACAGGGGTGAGGAAAAACTGTTTTTT; CDR3aa: CASSLAYRGEEKLFF
d_gene: NA; j_gene: TRBJ2-2; abundance: once; v_gene: TRBV7-9; CDR3nt: TGTGCCAGCAGCTTAGGCGGCAGGGCGACCGGGGAGCTGTTTTTT; CDR3aa: CASSLGGRATGELFF
d_gene: NA; j_gene: TRBJ2-5; abundance: NA; v_gene: TRBV5-1; CDR3nt: TGCGCCAGCAGCCCAAGCACGATTAAAGAGACCCAGTACTTC; CDR3aa: CASSPSTIKETQYF
d_gene: NA; j_gene: TRBJ2-1; abundance: NA; v_gene: TRBV7-7; CDR3nt: TGTGCCAGCAGTCGGGGGCCCAGCCAGGGTGAGCAGTTCTTC; CDR3aa: CASSRGPSQGEQFF
d_gene: NA; j_gene: TRBJ1-5; abundance: NA; v_gene: TRBV9; CDR3nt: TGTGCCAGCAGCGTAGAGTCCCGGGGAAGATGGGTGTTGGGGAATCAGCCCCAGCATTTT; CDR3aa: CASSVESRGRWVLGNQPQHF
d_gene: NA; j_gene: TRBJ2-5; abundance: NA; v_gene: TRBV27; CDR3nt: TGTGCCAGCCGTACTAGCTCCGGGACCCAGTACTTC; CDR3aa: CASRTSSGTQYF
d_gene: TRBD2; j_gene: TRBJ2-5; abundance: NA; v_gene: TRBV9; CDR3nt: TGTGCCAGCAGCGTAGGGGGACTAGCGGGAGGGCGAAGGCTTCAAGAGACCCAGTACTTC; CDR3aa: CASSVGGLAGGRRLQETQYF
d_gene: TRBD1; j_gene: TRBJ1-5; abundance: NA; v_gene: TRBV28; CDR3nt: TGTGCCAGCAGTTTAAGGGGGCATAGCAATCAGCCCCAGCATTTT; CDR3aa: CASSLRGHSNQPQHF
d_gene: TRBD1; j_gene: TRBJ1-2; abundance: NA; v_gene: TRBV29-1; CDR3nt: TGCAGCGCCCTGACAGGGACATGGGGCTACACCTTC; CDR3aa: CSALTGTWGYTF
d_gene: NA; j_gene: TRBJ2-7; abundance: NA; v_gene: TRBV5-1; CDR3nt: TGCGCCAGCAGCTTATCACAGGGCTACGAGCAGTACTTC; CDR3aa: CASSLSQGYEQYF
d_gene: NA; j_gene: TRBJ2-5; abundance: NA; v_gene: TRBV18; CDR3nt: TGTGCCAGCTCACCATGGTCCGGGACTCTCGGTCAAGAGACCCAGTACTTC; CDR3aa: CASSPWSGTLGQETQYF
d_gene: NA; j_gene: TRBJ2-7; abundance: NA; v_gene: TRBV2; CDR3nt: TGTGCCAGCAGTGGGAAAGAGTTCTACGAGCAGTACTTC; CDR3aa: CASSGKEFYEQYF
d_gene: TRBD2; j_gene: TRBJ2-5; abundance: NA; v_gene: TRBV2; CDR3nt: TGTGCCAGCAGTGAGGTCTTAGCGGGAGGGGAGACCCAGTACTTC; CDR3aa: CASSEVLAGGETQYF
d_gene: TRBD2; j_gene: TRBJ2-1; abundance: NA; v_gene: TRBV5-1; CDR3nt: TGCGCCAGCAGCTTGGCTAGCGGGAGGAACAATGAGCAGTTCTTC; CDR3aa: CASSLASGRNNEQFF
d_gene: TRBD2; j_gene: TRBJ2-3; abundance: NA; v_gene: TRBV7-2; CDR3nt: TGTGCCAGCAGCTTAGGGGGCGGGAGAGATACGCAGTATTTT; CDR3aa: CASSLGGGRDTQYF
d_gene: NA; j_gene: TRBJ2-7; abundance: NA; v_gene: TRBV5-1; CDR3nt: TGCGCCAGCAGCCTGGGGAGCGGTGCCTACGAGCAGTACTTC; CDR3aa: CASSLGSGAYEQYF
d_gene: NA; j_gene: TRBJ1-1; abundance: NA; v_gene: TRBV19; CDR3nt: TGTGCCAGTAGTCCCCGGGGGAACACTGAAGCTTTCTTT; CDR3aa: CASSPRGNTEAFF
d_gene: NA; j_gene: TRBJ1-4; abundance: NA; v_gene: TRBV9; CDR3nt: TGTGCCAGCAGCGTAGAGCCGTCGGACAGCAAACTGTTTTTT; CDR3aa: CASSVEPSDSKLFF
d_gene: NA; j_gene: TRBJ1-2; abundance: NA; v_gene: TRBV6-6; CDR3nt: TGTGCCAGCAGTTACGGGCCAGCCGGGGCTAACTATGGCTACACCTTC; CDR3aa: CASSYGPAGANYGYTF
d_gene: TRBD1; j_gene: TRBJ1-4; abundance: NA; v_gene: TRBV11-3; CDR3nt: TGTGCCAGCAGCCAGACAGGGGTTGGGCTCGAAAAACTGTTTTTT; CDR3aa: CASSQTGVGLEKLFF
d_gene: TRBD1; j_gene: TRBJ1-4; abundance: NA; v_gene: TRBV5-1; CDR3nt: TGCGCCAGCAGCTCACCAGGGGGATTGACTAATGAAAAACTGTTTTTT; CDR3aa: CASSSPGGLTNEKLFF
d_gene: NA; j_gene: TRBJ2-5; abundance: NA; v_gene: TRBV4-1; CDR3nt: TGCGCCAGCAGCCAAGACTGGGTAGAGACCCAGTACTTC; CDR3aa: CASSQDWVETQYF
d_gene: NA; j_gene: TRBJ2-7; abundance: NA; v_gene: TRBV25-1; CDR3nt: TGTGCCAGCAGTGACTCTAGGACAGCTAACTACGAGCAGTACTTC; CDR3aa: CASSDSRTANYEQYF
d_gene: TRBD2; j_gene: TRBJ2-7; abundance: NA; v_gene: TRBV27; CDR3nt: TGTGCCAGCAGTTCTAGCGGGAGGCTCGGTGTATACGAGCAGTACTTC; CDR3aa: CASSSSGRLGVYEQYF
d_gene: NA; j_gene: TRBJ2-1; abundance: NA; v_gene: TRBV7-2; CDR3nt: TGTGCCAGCAGCTTAGGATCGGTTTCCCACAAGAATGAGCAGTTCTTC; CDR3aa: CASSLGSVSHKNEQFF
d_gene: TRBD2; j_gene: TRBJ2-1; abundance: NA; v_gene: TRBV5-1; CDR3nt: TGCGCCAGCAGCTTAAGCGGGAGCTCCAATGAGCAGTTCTTC; CDR3aa: CASSLSGSSNEQFF
d_gene: NA; j_gene: TRBJ2-1; abundance: NA; v_gene: TRBV30; CDR3nt: TGTGCCTGGATTGTGAGGGTGCTTGAGCAGTTCTTC; CDR3aa: CAWIVRVLEQFF
d_gene: NA; j_gene: TRBJ1-2; abundance: NA; v_gene: TRBV25-1; CDR3nt: TGTGCCAGCAGTGGGGACGGCGGGTCTAACTATGGCTACACCTTC; CDR3aa: CASSGDGGSNYGYTF
d_gene: NA; j_gene: TRBJ1-1; abundance: NA; v_gene: TRBV7-6; CDR3nt: TGTGCCAGCAGCAGGCTGGAGGGTGATAGGGCTGAAGCTTTCTTT; CDR3aa: CASSRLEGDRAEAFF
d_gene: NA; j_gene: TRBJ1-3; abundance: NA; v_gene: TRBV10-3; CDR3nt: TGTGCCATCAGTGAGTCGAAAGTAGGGCAAGGAAACACCATATATTTT; CDR3aa: CAISESKVGQGNTIYF
d_gene: TRBD2; j_gene: TRBJ2-1; abundance: NA; v_gene: TRBV2; CDR3nt: TGTGCCAGCAGTGATGGACTAGCGGGAGTCCAGTTCTTC; CDR3aa: CASSDGLAGVQFF
d_gene: TRBD1; j_gene: TRBJ2-7; abundance: NA; v_gene: TRBV28; CDR3nt: TGTGCCAGCACTTCCTCAAGAGACAGGGTGTACGAGCAGTACTTC; CDR3aa: CASTSSRDRVYEQYF
d_gene: NA; j_gene: TRBJ2-7; abundance: NA; v_gene: TRBV2; CDR3nt: TGTGCCAGCAGTGAAAGTACGCCTTACGAGCAGTACTTC; CDR3aa: CASSESTPYEQYF
d_gene: TRBD1; j_gene: TRBJ1-5; abundance: once; v_gene: TRBV5-6; CDR3nt: TGTGCCAGCAGCTTGGAGGGACAGGCAAGTCAGCCCCAGCATTTT; CDR3aa: CASSLEGQASQPQHF
d_gene: NA; j_gene: TRBJ2-1; abundance: NA; v_gene: TRBV14; CDR3nt: TGTGCCAGCAGCCCCCAAATGGACAATGAGCAGTTCTTC; CDR3aa: CASSPQMDNEQFF
d_gene: TRBD2; j_gene: TRBJ2-5; abundance: NA; v_gene: TRBV29-1; CDR3nt: TGCAGCGTTGTGGCGGGAGGTTTTGTTGAGACCCAGTACTTC; CDR3aa: CSVVAGGFVETQYF
d_gene: NA; j_gene: TRBJ2-3; abundance: NA; v_gene: TRBV13; CDR3nt: TGTGCCAGCAGCGAGGGCTTCAGGGACGAAGGCACAGATACGCAGTATTTT; CDR3aa: CASSEGFRDEGTDTQYF
d_gene: TRBD1; j_gene: TRBJ1-5; abundance: NA; v_gene: TRBV7-6; CDR3nt: TGTGCCAGCAGCTTAACACAGGGGGCCCCCCAGCATTTT; CDR3aa: CASSLTQGAPQHF